This T cell receptor (beta chain) was documented in a study of T-cell memory formation after mild COVID-19 (dated by TCRdb to the early 2020s). At the level of the whole study: Most TCR sequence clusters were specific to one of the two donors. In two donors, T-cell clones that expanded and contracted after mild COVID-19 were followed by sequencing TCRalpha and TCRbeta repertoires longitudinally. Two young, previously healthy adult volunteers, one female and one male, were included in the cohort. Study-level results and caveats: Clones contracting from day 15 to 85 had balanced CD4/CD8 phenotypes, while a second wave expanding from day 15 to 37 was biased towards CD4+. SARS-CoV-2 specificity was not confirmed for the second-wave clones peaking on day 37. The study included only a couple of mild cases, and larger cohorts that include severe cases with pre-infection samples were judged to be necessary. Some responding clones were found in pre-infection memory, which suggests that pre-existing cross-reactive memory T cells took part in the SARS-CoV-2 response. Contracting CD4+ clones were found mainly in CM and EM memory subsets, while CD8+ clones were enriched in EMRA.

The trim is 2 bases for V and 0 bases for J, with a gap of 8 bases between the germline ends. Counted from cysteine to phenylalanine, this CDR3 has 15 amino acids. Just CDR3 DNA is preserved here, 45 bases in frame from base 1. PBMCs were isolated by Ficoll-Paque density gradient centrifugation. The sequencing machine was an Illumina NovaSeq 6000. TCRalpha and TCRbeta cDNA libraries were built by 5'RACE with constant-segment primers, adding sample barcodes and unique molecular identifiers. Trizol reagent was used to extract RNA from every sample. Library amplification was performed in two PCR steps, and a second sample barcode and Illumina TruSeq adapters were introduced in the second step. Sequencing of the libraries was done on an Illumina NovaSeq, producing 2 x 150 bp paired-end reads. For the original study's pipeline: The reads were demultiplexed and collapsed into UMI-guided consensus sequences using migec v1.2.7. Using mixcr v2.1.11, UMI consensuses were aligned to TRA and TRB V and J templates and then assembled into clonotypes. Clonotypes were classified as expanded or contracted when called significant by both edgeR and NoisET, with noise models trained on biological replicates. For edgeR calls, the thresholds were a false discovery rate-adjusted p below 0.01 and a log2 fold-change of 1. PCA with hierarchical clustering of max-normalized trajectories of the 1000 most abundant clonotypes was used as exploratory dynamics analysis. Each responding clone was given a CD4 or CD8 phenotype based on the CD4+ and CD8+ repertoires, which had been sequenced separately. Clones were called with MiXCR by TCRdb after fastp trimmed the public reads at Q25, and only in-frame beta chains were retained. Rows with a matching CDR3 protein are joined into one entry that keeps the most common DNA and genes. TCRdb, not the original authors, processed these V and J calls. The sample table lists 300,000 to 400,000 distinct CDR3 sequences, approximately 21% of them with a count of one. Around an eighth of the sample rests with the top ten.

Details on this clonotype: Its antigen specificity is not known. Base qualities are not at hand, and no much larger clone is one base apart.

Sequenced sample: PBMCs or a T cell subset sorted from them (not recorded which). The rearrangement combines TRBV12-3 or TRBV12-4 with TRBJ1-5, with the D gene too uncertain to name. This clonotype was obtained from an adult woman who had mild COVID-19 (a few samples of this study predate the infection). The sample titles of this study are shuffled in the database, so cell type and time point are left out; the donor was told from shared clones. The nucleotide sequence reads TGTGCCAGCAGTTTAAGCTACGCTAGCAATCAGCCCCAGCATTTT. Translation gives CASSLSYASNQPQHF.